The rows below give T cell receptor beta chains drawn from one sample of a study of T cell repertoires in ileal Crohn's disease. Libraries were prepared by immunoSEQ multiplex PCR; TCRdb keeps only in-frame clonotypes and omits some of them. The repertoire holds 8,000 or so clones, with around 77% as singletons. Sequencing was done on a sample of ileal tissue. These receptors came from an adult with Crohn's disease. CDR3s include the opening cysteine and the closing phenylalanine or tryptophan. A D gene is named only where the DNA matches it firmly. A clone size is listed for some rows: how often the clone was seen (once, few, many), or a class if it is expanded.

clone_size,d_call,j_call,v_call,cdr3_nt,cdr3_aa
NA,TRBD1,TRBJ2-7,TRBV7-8,TGTGCCAGCAGCTTAGCCGAGACAGGGGCGTACGAGCAGTACTTC,CASSLAETGAYEQYF
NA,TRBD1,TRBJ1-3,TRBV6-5,TGTGCCAGCAGGCCACAGGGGAGGACTGGAAACACCATATATTTT,CASRPQGRTGNTIYF
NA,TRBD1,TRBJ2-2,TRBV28,TGTGCCAGCAGTTTAGGGACAGGGGGTCCCGGGGAGCTGTTTTTT,CASSLGTGGPGELFF
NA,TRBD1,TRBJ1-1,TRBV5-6,TGTGCCAGCAGCCCCGGGACAGGGACTAACACTGAAGCTTTCTTT,CASSPGTGTNTEAFF
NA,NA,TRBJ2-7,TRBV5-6,TGTGCCAGCAGCTTGTGGCAGGGGCGCTTCGAGCAGTACTTC,CASSLWQGRFEQYF
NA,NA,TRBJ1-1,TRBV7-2,TGTGCCAGCAGCTTACGGCGGGCCGTAGAAATCAGGGCTTTCTTT,CASSLRRAVEIRAFF
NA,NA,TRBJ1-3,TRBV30,TGTGCCTGGAGTGTAATTTCAGTACACTCTGGAAACACCATATATTTT,CAWSVISVHSGNTIYF
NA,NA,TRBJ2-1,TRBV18,TGTGCCAGCTCCCACCCGGGACAACGGTATGAGCAGTTCTTC,CASSHPGQRYEQFF
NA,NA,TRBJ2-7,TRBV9,TGTGCCAGCAGCGTAGGTGGTAGCCTCTCCGAGCAGTACTTC,CASSVGGSLSEQYF
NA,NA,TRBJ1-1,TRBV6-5,TGTGCCAGCAGTTACTCGATCTCCCCCGGGGGTGCTAAAGCTTTCTTT,CASSYSISPGGAKAFF
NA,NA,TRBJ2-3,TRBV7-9,TGTGCCAGCAGCTTAGCAGTTAGGCAGGGCCGCCGTGATACGCAGTATTTT,CASSLAVRQGRRDTQYF
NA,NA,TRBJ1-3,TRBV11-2,TGTGCCAGCAGCCCCCCTCGGACTGGAATTGGAAACACCATATATTTT,CASSPPRTGIGNTIYF
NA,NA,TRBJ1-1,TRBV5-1,TGCGCCAGCAGGGCGGGGGCAGGGGACACTGAAGCTTTCTTT,CASRAGAGDTEAFF
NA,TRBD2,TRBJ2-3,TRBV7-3,TGTGCCAGCAGCCCCCGGGGAGGGCTCACAGATACGCAGTATTTT,CASSPRGGLTDTQYF
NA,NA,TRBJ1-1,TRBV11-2,TGTGCCAGCAGCTTAGCACAGGGGAACACTGAAGCTTTCTTT,CASSLAQGNTEAFF
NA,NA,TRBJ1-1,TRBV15,TGTGCCACCAACCTGACAGGTATCTTGAACACTGAAGCTTTCTTT,CATNLTGILNTEAFF
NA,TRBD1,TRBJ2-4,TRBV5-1,TGCGCCAGCAGCCAGGGACAGGGTGGGAACATTCAGTACTTC,CASSQGQGGNIQYF
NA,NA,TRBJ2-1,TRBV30,TGTGCCTGGGATACCGGGGGTGAGCAGTTCTTC,CAWDTGGEQFF
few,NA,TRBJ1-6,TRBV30,TGTGCCTCGAGGGCGGGGTCCTCCTATAATTCACCCCTCCACTTT,CASRAGSSYNSPLHF
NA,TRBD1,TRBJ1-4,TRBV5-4,TGTGCCAGCAGCTCGCAGGGGGCGGCTAATGAAAAACTGTTTTTT,CASSSQGAANEKLFF
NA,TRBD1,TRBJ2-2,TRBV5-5,TGTGCCAGCAACCTGAAAGGGACAGGGAACACCGGGGAGCTGTTTTTT,CASNLKGTGNTGELFF
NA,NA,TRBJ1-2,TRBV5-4,TGTGCCAGCAGCTACGGACAGAACTATGGCTACACCTTC,CASSYGQNYGYTF
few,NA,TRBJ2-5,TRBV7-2,TGTGCCAGCACCCATTCCGCAGGGAGGGAGACCCAGTACTTC,CASTHSAGRETQYF
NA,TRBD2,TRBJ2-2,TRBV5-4,TGTGCCAGCAGCCGGGGGGGAGATAACACCGGGGAGCTGTTTTTT,CASSRGGDNTGELFF
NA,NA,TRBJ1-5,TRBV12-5,TGTGCTAGTGGTTACTCCTCCGGACAGAAGCGATATAGCAATCAGCCCCAGCATTTT,CASGYSSGQKRYSNQPQHF
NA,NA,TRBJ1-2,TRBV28,TGTGCCAGCAGTCCCCCCCGGGGGGCCAACTATGGCTACACCTTC,CASSPPRGANYGYTF
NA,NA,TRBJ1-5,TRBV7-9,TGTGCCAGCAGCTCGCTTGGACGGCAGGGGTTCTATCAGCCCCAGCATTTT,CASSSLGRQGFYQPQHF
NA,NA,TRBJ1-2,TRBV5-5,TGTGCCAGCAGCTTGGGACAGGACGACTATGGCTACACCTTC,CASSLGQDDYGYTF
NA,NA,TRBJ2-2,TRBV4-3,TGCGCCAGCAGCCAAGATCCCCGGCAGGCGAACACCGGGGAGCTGTTTTTT,CASSQDPRQANTGELFF
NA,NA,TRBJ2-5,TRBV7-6,TGTGCCAGCAGCTTATATGGGGGGCAAGAGACCCAGTACTTC,CASSLYGGQETQYF
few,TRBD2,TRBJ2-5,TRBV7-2,TGTGCCAGCAGCTTAAGCGTACTAGCGCAACAAGAGACCCAGTACTTC,CASSLSVLAQQETQYF
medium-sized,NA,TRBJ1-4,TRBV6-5,TGTGCCAGCAGTTACTCACCCGTCGGGAATGAAAAACTGTTTTTT,CASSYSPVGNEKLFF
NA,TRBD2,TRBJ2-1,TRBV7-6,TGTGCCAGCAGCTTAAGGAGTAGCGGGGTCTCCTACAATGAGCAGTTCTTC,CASSLRSSGVSYNEQFF
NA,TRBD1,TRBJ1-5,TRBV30,TGTGCCTGGAGTGCAGGGGGAAACCAGCCCCAGCATTTT,CAWSAGGNQPQHF
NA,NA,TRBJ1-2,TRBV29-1,TGCAGCGTTAACGGGGTCGGGGATGGCTACACCTTC,CSVNGVGDGYTF
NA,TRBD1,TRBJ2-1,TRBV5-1,TGCGCCAGCAGCTTAATCCCGTTACAGGGGGCAAATGAGCAGTTCTTC,CASSLIPLQGANEQFF
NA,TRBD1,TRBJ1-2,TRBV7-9,TGTGCCAGCAGCTTAGAAGACAGGGGATTCTATGGCTACACCTTC,CASSLEDRGFYGYTF
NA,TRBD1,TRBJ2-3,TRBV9,TGTGCCAGCAGCGCCCACGGGACAGGCCGCACAGATACGCAGTATTTT,CASSAHGTGRTDTQYF
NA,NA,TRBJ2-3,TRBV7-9,TGTGCCAGCAGCTTAAGCCCCACCCTCGAGGGCACAGATACGCAGTATTTT,CASSLSPTLEGTDTQYF
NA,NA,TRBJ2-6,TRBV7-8,TGTGCCAGCACCCCCAGACGGGGCTCTGGGGCCAACGTCCTGACTTTC,CASTPRRGSGANVLTF
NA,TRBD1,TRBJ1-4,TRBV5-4,TGTGCCGGAAGTCATGGGACAGCAAAGGGGGAAAAACTGTTTTTT,CAGSHGTAKGEKLFF
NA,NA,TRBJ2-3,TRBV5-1,TGCGCCAGCAGGAGAAGTAGTACTGGTCCTACAGATACGCAGTATTTT,CASRRSSTGPTDTQYF
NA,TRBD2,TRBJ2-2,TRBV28,TGTGCCAGCAGTTACGGGACTATCGGGGGGGAGCTGTTTTTT,CASSYGTIGGELFF
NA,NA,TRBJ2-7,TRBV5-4,TGTGCCAGCGGAAACAGATTTTCCTACGAGCAGTACTTC,CASGNRFSYEQYF
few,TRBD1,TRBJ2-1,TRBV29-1,TGCAGCGTTGGGGGGGGACAGGGGGCTTTGGGTGAGCAGTTCTTC,CSVGGGQGALGEQFF
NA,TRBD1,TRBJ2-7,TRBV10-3,TGTGCCATCAGTCGGGAAGGACAGGGGGACGAGCAGTACTTC,CAISREGQGDEQYF
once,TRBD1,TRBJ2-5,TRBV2,TGTGCCAGCACCACGGGACAGGGGGGGTTGGCGACCCAGTACTTC,CASTTGQGGLATQYF
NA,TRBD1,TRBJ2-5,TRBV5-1,TGCGCCAGCAGCCTTGACAGGGGAGGTGGGTTGGAGACCCAGTACTTC,CASSLDRGGGLETQYF
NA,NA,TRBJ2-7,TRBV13,TGTGCCAGCAGCTTTTTTCCGCCGGGGTCCTACGAGCAGTACTTC,CASSFFPPGSYEQYF
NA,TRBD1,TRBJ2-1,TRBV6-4,TGTGCCAGCAGTGACTCGACAGGGGGTGGCGAGCAGTTCTTC,CASSDSTGGGEQFF
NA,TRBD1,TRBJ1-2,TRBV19,TGTGCCAGTAGATCGACAGGGACCTATGGCTACACCTTC,CASRSTGTYGYTF
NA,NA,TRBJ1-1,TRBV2,TGTGCCAGCAGCGGACAGTCGGGAGCTTTCTTT,CASSGQSGAFF
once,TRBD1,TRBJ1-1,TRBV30,TGTGCCTGGAGTGTACTGCTAAAGAGGGGACAGATCAACACTGAAGCTTTCTTT,CAWSVLLKRGQINTEAFF
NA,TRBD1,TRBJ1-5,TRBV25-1,TGTGCCAGCAGAGGACAGGGGACGACGCAGCCCCAGCATTTT,CASRGQGTTQPQHF
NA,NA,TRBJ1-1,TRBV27,TGTGCCAGCAGTTTTACAGGTACCACTGAAGCTTTCTTT,CASSFTGTTEAFF
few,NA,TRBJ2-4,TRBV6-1,TGTGCCAGCAGTGAACGCAGTCTAGCCAAAAACATTCAGTACTTC,CASSERSLAKNIQYF
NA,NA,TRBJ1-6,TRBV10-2,TGCGCCAGCACGCCAGCGTTCTATAATTCACCCCTCCACTTT,CASTPAFYNSPLHF
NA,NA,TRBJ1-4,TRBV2,TGTGCCAGCAGACTTGGGGGGTTGGCTAATGAAAAACTGTTTTTT,CASRLGGLANEKLFF
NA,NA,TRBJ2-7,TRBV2,TGTGCCAGCACCCAACGTGCTTACAGGAGCTCCTACGAGCAGTACTTC,CASTQRAYRSSYEQYF
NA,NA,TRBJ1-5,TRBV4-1,TGCGCCAGCAGCCAAGTTAGGGCAGGGGTTCAGCCCCAGCATTTT,CASSQVRAGVQPQHF